A selection of T cell receptor beta chains follows, all from one sample in a study of T cell changes during pregnancy in multiple sclerosis. Produced via immunoSEQ multiplex PCR; TCRdb's table is partial and in-frame only. The data contain approximately 100,000 clones, less than 95% of them singletons. The sequencing here drew on peripheral blood, taken before pregnancy. Receptors were obtained from a female donor with multiple sclerosis, enrolled in a pregnancy study. Each CDR3 is given with its conserved first and last residue. D genes are given only for firm matches. Only some rows state a clone size, as once, few, many or a class for expanded clones.

>-|TRBD2|TRBJ2-7|TRBV4-1
CASSPLAGGSYEQYF
TGCGCCAGCAGCCCCTTAGCGGGGGGTTCCTACGAGCAGTACTTC
>once|-|TRBJ1-5|TRBV9
CASSVGRVDQPQHF
TGTGCCAGCAGCGTAGGGCGGGTGGATCAGCCCCAGCATTTT
>-|TRBD2|TRBJ2-1|TRBV2
CASSEEAGTEQFF
TGTGCCAGCAGTGAAGAAGCGGGAACTGAGCAGTTCTTC
>-|TRBD1|TRBJ2-7|TRBV7-2
CASSLIGQVYSYEQYF
TGTGCCAGCAGCTTAATTGGACAGGTCTACTCCTACGAGCAGTACTTC
>-|-|TRBJ1-1|TRBV5-1
CASSLGAGRTNTEAFF
TGCGCCAGCAGCTTGGGGGCCGGCCGAACGAACACTGAAGCTTTCTTT
>-|-|TRBJ1-2|TRBV6-5
CASSESGTQSYGYTF
TGTGCCAGCAGCGAATCCGGGACACAATCCTATGGCTACACCTTC
>-|TRBD1|TRBJ1-1|TRBV27
CASSLRHRGPVVTEAFF
TGTGCCAGCAGTTTACGCCACAGGGGTCCAGTGGTTACTGAAGCTTTCTTT
>-|TRBD1|TRBJ2-5|TRBV30
CAWSARGPETQYF
TGTGCCTGGAGTGCCAGGGGGCCAGAGACCCAGTACTTC
>-|-|TRBJ1-5|TRBV19
CASSIGQGYNQPQHF
TGTGCCAGTAGTATAGGTCAGGGCTACAATCAGCCCCAGCATTTT
>-|TRBD1|TRBJ2-1|TRBV7-9
CASSPGQYYNEQFF
TGTGCCAGCAGCCCGGGACAGTACTACAATGAGCAGTTCTTC
>-|-|TRBJ1-3|TRBV5-1
CASSLASRGSGNTIYF
TGCGCCAGCAGCTTGGCCAGTAGGGGCTCTGGAAACACCATATATTTT
>once|-|TRBJ1-5|TRBV5-1
CASSLVGASNQPQHF
TGCGCCAGCAGCTTGGTGGGCGCGAGCAATCAGCCCCAGCATTTT
>-|TRBD1|TRBJ2-7|TRBV7-2
CASSPTTGSTYEQYF
TGTGCCAGCAGCCCCACGACAGGGAGTACCTACGAGCAGTACTTC
>-|TRBD1|TRBJ2-5|TRBV11-3
CASSLVPTGVLETQYF
TGTGCCAGCAGCTTAGTACCTACAGGGGTATTAGAGACCCAGTACTTC
>few|TRBD1|TRBJ1-6|TRBV27
CASSQGVSPLHF
TGTGCCAGCAGTCAGGGGGTTTCACCCCTCCACTTT
>-|TRBD1|TRBJ1-2|TRBV10-3
CAIHGDRVGIYYGYTF
TGTGCCATCCATGGGGACAGGGTCGGTATCTACTATGGCTACACCTTC
>-|TRBD1|TRBJ2-7|TRBV6-5
CASSLRDRPDYEQYF
TGTGCCAGCAGTCTCCGGGACAGGCCCGACTACGAGCAGTACTTC
>-|-|TRBJ2-2|TRBV6-5
CASSYPPGGGTGELFF
TGTGCCAGCAGTTACCCCCCAGGTGGTGGTACCGGGGAGCTGTTTTTT
>-|TRBD1|TRBJ1-2|TRBV7-8
CASSLAYKTGFGGYTF
TGTGCCAGCAGCTTAGCGTATAAGACAGGGTTCGGTGGCTACACCTTC
>once|-|TRBJ2-7|TRBV27
CASSLLGAREQYF
TGTGCCAGCAGTTTGTTGGGGGCGCGAGAGCAGTACTTC
>few|TRBD1|TRBJ1-4|TRBV5-5
CASSLAGQGPTNEKLFF
TGTGCCAGCAGCTTGGCCGGACAGGGACCAACTAATGAAAAACTGTTTTTT
>-|TRBD1|TRBJ2-7|TRBV29-1
CSVRETGGNGPAYEQYF
TGCAGCGTCCGAGAGACAGGGGGGAACGGACCGGCCTACGAGCAGTACTTC
>-|-|TRBJ1-2|TRBV28
CASSLNGLRGYTF
TGTGCCAGCAGCCTAAACGGACTTCGGGGCTACACCTTC
>-|-|TRBJ2-1|TRBV7-2
CASSQLGHEQFF
TGTGCCAGCAGCCAACTGGGGCATGAGCAGTTCTTC
>-|TRBD2|TRBJ2-1|TRBV7-8
CASSLVGGVNEQFF
TGTGCCAGCAGCTTAGTTGGGGGGGTAAATGAGCAGTTCTTC
>-|-|TRBJ1-2|TRBV6-5
CASSYSRSGETGYTF
TGTGCCAGCAGTTACTCGAGAAGCGGGGAGACTGGCTACACCTTC
>once|TRBD2|TRBJ2-2|TRBV7-2
CASRDLLAGDHTGELFF
TGTGCCAGCAGGGACCTACTAGCGGGGGACCATACCGGGGAGCTGTTTTTT
>-|TRBD1|TRBJ2-3|TRBV30
CAWSKDRVGTDTQYF
TGTGCCTGGAGTAAGGACAGGGTGGGAACAGATACGCAGTATTTT
>-|TRBD1|TRBJ1-2|TRBV9
CASSVVQGANYGYTF
TGTGCCAGCAGCGTAGTCCAGGGGGCTAACTATGGCTACACCTTC
>-|-|TRBJ2-2|TRBV7-2
CASSPSVYTGELFF
TGTGCCAGCAGCCCCTCCGTGTACACCGGGGAGCTGTTTTTT
>-|-|TRBJ2-3|TRBV19
CASSIRRGKGTDTQYF
TGTGCCAGTAGTATCCGCCGGGGGAAGGGCACAGATACGCAGTATTTT
>-|-|TRBJ2-3|TRBV29-1
CSVARLVTDTQYF
TGCAGCGTTGCCCGACTTGTAACGGATACGCAGTATTTT
>-|-|TRBJ2-1|TRBV11-3
CASSLDPASRPGEQFF
TGTGCCAGCAGCTTAGATCCGGCCAGCCGACCGGGGGAGCAGTTCTTC
>-|TRBD1|TRBJ2-3|TRBV9
CASSPQGAVTDTQYF
TGTGCCAGCAGCCCCCAGGGGGCTGTCACAGATACGCAGTATTTT
>-|-|TRBJ1-1|TRBV29-1
CSVKGQFTEAFF
TGCAGCGTCAAAGGACAGTTCACTGAAGCTTTCTTT
>-|TRBD1|TRBJ2-1|TRBV5-1
CASRPTGQGMDEQFF
TGCGCCAGCAGGCCAACGGGACAGGGGATGGATGAGCAGTTCTTC
>few|-|TRBJ1-2|TRBV29-1
CSVHFDGYTF
TGCAGCGTTCACTTTGATGGCTACACCTTC
>few|TRBD1|TRBJ1-1|TRBV19
CASSWQGGTEAFF
TGTGCCAGTAGTTGGCAGGGGGGTACTGAAGCTTTCTTT
>-|TRBD1|TRBJ1-3|TRBV30
CALIGGAGNTIYF
TGTGCCTTGATAGGGGGCGCGGGAAACACCATATATTTT
>-|TRBD1|TRBJ2-3|TRBV7-8
CASSSLQGQITDTQYF
TGTGCCAGCAGCTCGCTACAGGGGCAGATTACAGATACGCAGTATTTT
>-|-|TRBJ1-1|TRBV7-9
CASSLGSMVTEAFF
TGTGCCAGCAGCCTAGGTTCTATGGTCACTGAAGCTTTCTTT
>-|-|TRBJ1-2|TRBV29-1
CSVEKELYGYTF
TGCAGCGTTGAAAAGGAGCTATATGGCTACACCTTC
>once|-|TRBJ2-3|TRBV4-2
CASSPYTRMSTDTQYF
TGTGCCAGCAGCCCCTACACTAGGATGAGCACAGATACGCAGTATTTT
>few|-|TRBJ2-1|TRBV7-3
CASSLMAASYNEQFF
TGTGCCAGCAGCTTAATGGCGGCAAGTTACAATGAGCAGTTCTTC
>-|-|TRBJ2-5|TRBV13
CASSLDGQGYQETQYF
TGTGCCAGCAGCTTAGACGGTCAGGGGTATCAAGAGACCCAGTACTTC
>-|-|TRBJ1-3|TRBV13
CASSLNPRFSLGNTIYF
TGTGCCAGCAGCTTAAACCCCAGGTTTTCCTTAGGAAACACCATATATTTT
>-|-|TRBJ2-6|TRBV11-1
CASSLLDSSGANVLTF
TGTGCCAGCAGCCTCTTGGACAGCTCTGGGGCCAACGTCCTGACTTTC
>-|-|TRBJ2-1|TRBV7-3
CASSLGLNEQFF
TGTGCCAGCAGCTTGGGCCTTAATGAGCAGTTCTTC
>-|-|TRBJ1-6|TRBV5-8
CASSKPTVSSPLHF
TGTGCCAGCAGCAAACCGACAGTCAGTTCACCCCTCCACTTT
>-|TRBD1|TRBJ2-1|TRBV11-3
CASSSRDSINEQFF
TGTGCCAGCAGCTCCCGGGACAGTATCAATGAGCAGTTCTTC
>few|TRBD2|TRBJ2-7|TRBV19
CASSILAGATYEQYF
TGTGCCAGTAGTATCTTAGCGGGGGCCACCTACGAGCAGTACTTC
>-|TRBD1|TRBJ2-7|TRBV27
CASSKTPGQSYEQYF
TGTGCCAGCAGCAAGACCCCGGGACAGTCCTACGAGCAGTACTTC
>-|-|TRBJ2-2|TRBV7-7
CASSLPGTGELFF
TGTGCCAGCAGCTTACCCGGGACCGGGGAGCTGTTTTTT
>once|-|TRBJ2-7|TRBV6-1
CASSEDGTPRQYF
TGTGCCAGCAGTGAAGATGGCACCCCAAGGCAGTACTTC
>-|-|TRBJ2-2|TRBV19
CASSIPGPSSPTGELFF
TGTGCCAGTAGTATTCCAGGGCCCTCATCCCCAACCGGGGAGCTGTTTTTT
>-|TRBD2|TRBJ2-7|TRBV4-3
CASSQALDAETSSLVHEQYF
TGCGCCAGCAGCCAAGCGTTGGACGCGGAGACTAGCAGTTTGGTCCACGAGCAGTACTTC
>-|-|TRBJ1-5|TRBV5-1
CASSPNRVLLSQPQHF
TGCGCCAGCAGCCCCAACAGGGTGTTGTTAAGTCAGCCCCAGCATTTT
>-|-|TRBJ2-1|TRBV27
CASSFAVGNEQFF
TGTGCCAGCAGTTTTGCGGTAGGCAATGAGCAGTTCTTC
>once|-|TRBJ2-3|TRBV10-3
CAILGDGDTQYF
TGTGCCATCCTCGGGGATGGAGATACGCAGTATTTT
>-|-|TRBJ1-4|TRBV5-1
CASSLDRQVNEKLFF
TGCGCCAGCAGCTTGGACCGACAGGTTAATGAAAAACTGTTTTTT